This is a list of T cell receptor beta chains from one sample in a study of cytomegalovirus exposure and HLA in healthy donors. The protocol was immunoSEQ multiplex PCR, while the TCRdb copy is restricted to in-frame clones and leaves out a portion. Among around 150,000 clones listed, more than 75% were seen once. The specimen was PBMCs. The receptor source for this set is a human donor in good health. CDR3s include the opening cysteine and the closing phenylalanine or tryptophan.

v_call	j_call	cdr3_length	cdr3_aa
TRBV25-1	TRBJ1-1	13	CASSDQGGTEAFF
TRBV27	TRBJ2-7	14	CASSTAMTGDEQYF
TRBV19	TRBJ2-4	16	CASSIGSGLSKNIQYF
TRBV30	TRBJ2-1	14	CAWSVRRVYNEQFF
TRBV11-2	TRBJ2-3	15	CASSLAGGGTDTQYF
TRBV5-1	TRBJ2-3	12	CASSFIADTQYF
TRBV27	TRBJ2-7	12	CASSPGGVEQYF
TRBV19	TRBJ2-1	14	CASSIGSSINEQFF
TRBV10-1	TRBJ1-2	13	CASSESHGGGYTF
TRBV30	TRBJ1-6	13	CAWSPVSNSPLHF
TRBV18	TRBJ1-1	13	CASSPSMNTEAFF
TRBV5-4	TRBJ2-7	10	CASSFREQYF
TRBV4-1	TRBJ1-2	15	CASSQALTAHYGYTF
TRBV9	TRBJ1-2	16	CASSPQGAGVNYGYTF
TRBV19	TRBJ2-1	13	CASTASSYNEQFF
TRBV30	TRBJ2-7	14	CAWGGGQSTYEQYF